This passage covers 28 T cell receptor beta chains from one sample sequenced in a study of cytomegalovirus exposure and HLA in healthy donors. PCR involved 60 Vbeta and 13 Jbeta primers. Clones were sequenced by immunoSEQ multiplex PCR, and TCRdb holds only the in-frame ones, with some missing. This sample has some 80,000 clones, with under 80% found just once. Sequenced material: PBMCs. These receptors came from a man in his forties in good health and CMV-seronegative.

The chain has TRBV7-2 and TRBJ2-3, with 13 bases that match TRBD2. CDR3 size: 16 residues. Germline loops: CDR1 SGHTA, CDR2 FQGNSA. With 5 bases clipped from V and 5 bases from J, the junction kept 7 bases outside the gene matches. For the CDR3, the DNA is TGTGCCAGCAGCGCAGGGACTAGCGGGACGTTAGATACGCAGTATTTT. This sequence encodes CASSAGTSGTLDTQYF.

The chain is built from TRBV19 and TRBJ2-3, with D perhaps matching TRBD2 (5 bases). Germline V CDR1 and CDR2: LNHDA, SQIVND (reference sequence). Trimming stripped 6 bases from V and 2 bases from J, with 9 bases between. CDR3 size: 13 residues. CDR3 nucleotide sequence: TGTGCCAGTAGGGACTTTAACACAGATACGCAGTATTTT. Translated: CASRDFNTDTQYF.

The chain has TRBV5-1 and TRBJ2-7; tentatively, D is TRBD2 (6 bases). The CDR3 runs 15 residues. Trimming cost V 0 bases and J 0 bases, with 10 bases left between them. The germline CDR1 and CDR2 sequences are SGHRS and YFSETQ. DNA of the CDR3: TGCGCCAGCAGCTTGGAGGCGGGGCGCTCCTACGAGCAGTACTTC. Translating gives CASSLEAGRSYEQYF.

The V and J genes are TRBV19 and TRBJ2-5; TRBD2 aligns across 14 bases. The CDR3 contains 17 residues. J lost 4 bases, V lost 3 bases, and 7 bases had no gene match. Germline V gene sequence: CDR1 LNHDA, CDR2 SQIVND (reference sequence). The CDR3 DNA is TGTGCCAGTAGTATCGACGGGGGGACTAGCGGGAGAGAGACCCAGTACTTC. Its protein product is CASSIDGGTSGRETQYF.

The V call is TRBV19, the J call TRBJ1-1; 11 bases match TRBD1. The CDR3 consists of 15 residues. V was pared by 4 bases and J by 5 bases, with 6 bases of the junction left unmatched. Germline V gives CDR1 LNHDA, CDR2 SQIVND (reference sequence). For the CDR3, the DNA is TGTGCCAGTAGTAGCAGGACAGGGGGCGTTACTGAAGCTTTCTTT. It encodes CASSSRTGGVTEAFF.

The chain has TRBV28 and TRBJ2-3; TRBD2 is a possible D gene (5 bases). This CDR3 is 16 amino acids long. Deletions cut 2 bases from V and 1 base from J, with 13 bases between. Germline V gives CDR1 MDHEN, CDR2 SYDVKM. Here the CDR3 DNA reads TGTGCCAGCAGTTTAGTGATCCGGGGTGGCACAGATACGCAGTATTTT. Translated, it gives CASSLVIRGGTDTQYF.

In this sample, this clone turned up a few times. The rearrangement joins TRBV6-5 to TRBJ2-1; perhaps TRBD2 as D (5 bases). The CDR3 totals 14 residues. CDR1 and CDR2 (germline): MNHEY, SVGAGI. Between the trimmed V and J ends, which lost 4 bases and 2 bases, there was a span of 9 bases. The CDR3 sequence is CASSSREAYNEQFF. The DNA of the CDR3 is TGTGCCAGCAGTTCCCGGGAAGCCTACAATGAGCAGTTCTTC.

This clone appeared a few times. This sequence joins TRBV9 and TRBJ1-3; D not resolved. Germline CDR1 SGDLS, CDR2 YYNGEE. CDR3 length: 14 amino acids. Between the trimmed V and J ends, which lost 0 bases and 7 bases, there was a span of 11 bases. CDR3 in amino acids: CASSVGSPRNTIYF. CDR3 sequence (DNA): TGTGCCAGCAGCGTAGGGTCACCTAGGAACACCATATATTTT.

This chain uses TRBV15 with TRBJ2-2; 11 nucleotides align to TRBD2. Losses at the gene ends were 4 bases for V and 6 bases for J; bases not matched to a gene: 4. Germline loops: CDR1 LNHNV, CDR2 YYDKDF (reference sequence). The CDR3 has 15 residues. CDR3 residues: CATSKLAGVPGELFF. DNA of the CDR3: TGTGCCACCAGCAAACTAGCGGGAGTCCCCGGGGAGCTGTTTTTT.

This chain connects TRBV5-6 to TRBJ2-2, with D uncertain. Germline lookup yields CDR1 SGHDT and CDR2 YYEEEE. This CDR3 contains 16 residues. The V end was cut by 0 bases, the J end by 1 base, with 10 bases between. The CDR3 bases are TGTGCCAGCAGCTTGGCTTGGCAGGTGAACACCGGGGAGCTGTTTTTT. It translates to CASSLAWQVNTGELFF.

J is TRBJ2-3 and V is TRBV19; 9 nucleotides align to TRBD2. Looked up from germline, CDR1 is LNHDA and CDR2 is SQIVND (reference sequence). Unmatched junction bases numbered 7, after V lost 6 bases and J lost 3 bases. The CDR3 has 15 amino acids. The CDR3 loop is CASRKREVGTDTQYF. The CDR3 DNA reads as TGTGCCAGTAGGAAGCGGGAGGTCGGGACAGATACGCAGTATTTT.

The chain is built from TRBV5-1 and TRBJ2-3, with 7 bases matching TRBD1. Germline-derived CDR1 and CDR2 are SGHRS and YFSETQ. The CDR3 spans 13 residues. The ends lost 4 bases at V and 6 bases at J; junction bases unmatched: 5. The CDR3 bases are TGCGCCAGCAGCGGGACAGAATACGATACGCAGTATTTT. This codes for CASSGTEYDTQYF.

J is TRBJ2-7 and V is TRBV10-1; TRBD1 aligns across 7 bases. Germline V gene data show CDR1 as WNHNN and CDR2 as SYGVQD (reference sequence). The CDR3 covers 13 residues. Germline trimming cut 6 bases from V and 3 bases from J; bases unmatched to any gene: 5. This CDR3 reads CASSGPGGYEQYF. CDR3 DNA: TGCGCCAGCAGCGGCCCAGGGGGCTACGAGCAGTACTTC.

The rearrangement uses TRBV19 and TRBJ1-5; D is possibly TRBD1 (5 bases). This CDR3 contains 14 residues. From germline, CDR1 is LNHDA and CDR2 SQIVND (reference sequence). Between the trimmed V and J ends, which lost 7 bases and 3 bases, there was a span of 13 bases. This chain's CDR3 is CASTLAGFNQPQHF. CDR3 nucleotides: TGTGCCAGTACTTTAGCAGGGTTCAATCAGCCCCAGCATTTT.

This clone was counted once. The V gene is TRBV2, the J gene TRBJ2-1, with D maybe TRBD2 (5 bases). V was clipped by 4 bases and J by 8 bases, with 15 bases between them. The CDR3 is 14 residues long. The V gene's germline CDR1 is SNHLY and CDR2 FYNNEI. DNA for the CDR3: TGTGCCAGCAGTGTAACGGACTTAGGCCATGAGCAGTTCTTC. Encoded protein: CASSVTDLGHEQFF.

J is TRBJ2-2 and V is TRBV28; D is unresolved. Germline-derived CDR1 and CDR2 are MDHEN and SYDVKM. Trimming pared 4 bases from V and 1 base from J, leaving 7 bases between. This CDR3 is built from 14 residues. This CDR3 reads CASSYIRNTGELFF. DNA for the CDR3: TGTGCCAGCAGTTACATCCGGAACACCGGGGAGCTGTTTTTT.

The gene calls are TRBV5-6 and TRBJ2-5; tentative D call: TRBD1 (6 bases). The V gene's germline CDR1 is SGHDT and CDR2 YYEEEE. There are 14 residues in the CDR3. Trimming cost V 5 bases and J 4 bases, with 15 bases left between them. The CDR3 loop reads CASRQTGTGETQYF. CDR3 nucleotides: TGTGCCAGCAGGCAAACAGGGACGGGAGAGACCCAGTACTTC.

The chain links TRBV7-9 to TRBJ2-2, with D tentatively TRBD2 (5 bases). Between the trimmed V and J ends, which lost 5 bases and 7 bases, there was a span of 14 bases. Germline V gives CDR1 SEHNR, CDR2 FQNEAQ (reference sequence). The CDR3 contains 14 residues. CDR3 region: CASSVFSEGGELFF. DNA for the CDR3: TGTGCCAGCAGCGTCTTCTCTGAGGGCGGGGAGCTGTTTTTT.

The chain has TRBV5-1 and TRBJ2-2, with D perhaps matching TRBD2 (5 bases). The length of the CDR3 is 15 residues. Germline V CDR1 and CDR2: SGHRS, YFSETQ. The V and J ends lost 1 base and 1 base respectively, with 8 bases between them. The CDR3 bases are TGCGCCAGCAGCTTGTACGGGGTGAACACCGGGGAGCTGTTTTTT. Translating it yields CASSLYGVNTGELFF.

This clone was observed a few times. The chain links TRBV7-2 to TRBJ2-5, with D possibly being TRBD1 (5 bases). The CDR3 spans 15 residues. With 5 bases removed from V and 2 bases from J, the gap between germline ends came to 15 bases. Germline V gene sequence: CDR1 SGHTA, CDR2 FQGNSA. CDR3 nucleotides: TGTGCCAGCAGCCTTCCTTCAGGGCAACAAGAGACCCAGTACTTC. It yields the protein CASSLPSGQQETQYF.

This rearrangement joins TRBV6-1 to TRBJ2-7; 11 nucleotides line up with TRBD2. This CDR3 spans 15 amino acids. Germline trimming cut 5 bases from V and 3 bases from J; bases unmatched to any gene: 6. Germline loops: CDR1 MNHNS, CDR2 SASEGT. CDR3 in DNA: TGTGCCAGCAGTAGTAGCGGGAGGGCCTACTACGAGCAGTACTTC. Its protein product is CASSSSGRAYYEQYF.

The gene calls are TRBV5-1 and TRBJ1-1, with 12 positions matching TRBD1. CDR1 and CDR2 (germline): SGHRS, YFSETQ. The junction had 8 bases not matched to a gene; V was cut back by 3 bases and J by 5 bases. CDR3 length: 16 amino acids. The CDR3 loop is CASSSRDRGLDTEAFF. The CDR3 region has the DNA TGCGCCAGCAGCTCCCGGGACAGGGGGCTCGATACTGAAGCTTTCTTT.

The chain recombines TRBV12-2 with TRBJ2-5; the D call of TRBD2 is as the table states it, not checked on the DNA. TRBJ2-7 matches the DNA end more closely, so the J call is doubtful. TRBV12-2 is recorded as a pseudogene. This CDR3 spans 13 amino acids. CDR3 nucleotides: TGTGCAAGTCGCTTAGGATACTCCCACGAGCAGTACTTC. Translating it yields CASRLGYSHEQYF.

The chain joins TRBV29-1 to TRBJ2-7; 8 positions agree with TRBD2. V lost 4 bases and J lost 6; bases outside the gene matches: 8. This CDR3 comprises 13 residues. Germline CDR1 reads SQVTM; CDR2 reads ANQGSEA. The CDR3 reads CSVVREAPTEQYF. CDR3 DNA: TGCAGCGTTGTGCGGGAGGCCCCTACCGAGCAGTACTTC.

This chain joins TRBV5-1 and TRBJ2-3, with 8 bases that match TRBD1. Germline CDR1 reads SGHRS; CDR2 reads YFSETQ. V was pared by 5 bases and J by 3 bases, with 20 bases of the junction left unmatched. There are 19 residues in the CDR3. DNA of the CDR3: TGCGCCAGCAGGAATATTATTCGGACAGGGCCGAAGGGAACAGATACGCAGTATTTT. Translation: CASRNIIRTGPKGTDTQYF.

V gene TRBV19 combines with J gene TRBJ1-5, with TRBD1 identical over 9 bases. The germline CDR1 and CDR2 sequences are LNHDA and SQIVND (reference sequence). The CDR3 covers 16 residues. The junction had 5 bases not matched to a gene; V was cut back by 3 bases and J by 2 bases. The CDR3 coding sequence is TGTGCCAGTAGTATTGGAACAGGGGGCGGCAATCAGCCCCAGCATTTT. This sequence encodes CASSIGTGGGNQPQHF. The complete variable domain, with remaining parts taken from reference TRBV19 and TRBJ1-5, reads DGGITQSPKYLFRKEGQNVTLSCEQNLNHDAMYWYRQDPGQGLRLIYYSQIVNDFQKGDIAEGYSVSREKKESFPLTVTSAQKNPTAFYLCASSIGTGGGNQPQHFGDGTRLSIL.

This chain uses TRBV12-5 with TRBJ1-5; 9 nucleotides agree with TRBD1. Germline lookup yields CDR1 LGHNT and CDR2 FRNRAP. CDR3 length: 14 amino acids. Trimming cost V 6 bases and J 5 bases; bases outside gene matches: 5. The CDR3, as DNA: TGTGCTAGTGGCAAGGACAGGGGATATCAGCCCCAGCATTTT. Translating gives CASGKDRGYQPQHF.

V gene TRBV7-2 combines with J gene TRBJ1-1, with D possibly matching TRBD1 (5 bases). The length of the CDR3 is 13 residues. V was cut by 5 bases and J by 1 base, with 8 bases left in between. Germline loops: CDR1 SGHTA, CDR2 FQGNSA. The CDR3 coding sequence is TGTGCCAGCAGCAACGGACAGAACACTGAAGCTTTCTTT. Residues: CASSNGQNTEAFF.